This T cell receptor beta chain is from a study of blood T cell repertoires in COVID-19 (dated by TCRdb to 2020 to 2021). In terms of the full investigation: Collaborator samples came from the United States, Italy and Spain and covered acute and convalescent phases of COVID-19. The repertoires were made available in a free public database intended to serve as a resource for research on the immune response to SARS-CoV-2. Nearly every sample came with metadata listing a de-identified subject ID, COVID-19 status, age in years and sex. The samples were drawn from the first 160 participants of the ongoing ImmuneRACE study and from 1,254 subjects provided by 6 global collaborators. The dataset comprised deeply sampled blood TCRbeta repertoires from subjects exposed to, actively infected with, or recovered from COVID-19. Where available, HLA class I and class II types were obtained from metadata supplied by the sample provider rather than from assay-based typing. The material from the prospective study consisted of cDNA or gDNA derived from T cells, B-cell-depleted T cells, or PBMCs.

One collaborating source in Seattle enrolled patients during active infection and followed them longitudinally through the course of disease. Whole blood was collected in K2EDTA tubes by collaborating institutions according to the institutions' own protocols. Collaborator samples were shipped for TCRbeta analysis as frozen whole blood, isolated PBMCs, or DNA extracted from either sample type. The research as a whole found: How much clinical and demographic metadata was included differed by source and by participant, and the metadata was provided uncurated.

TCRbeta CDR3 regions were amplified from genomic DNA by means of the immunoSEQ Assay, a bias-controlled multiplex PCR. The authors' pipeline ran thus. The number of nucleated cells in each sample was estimated from the amplification of reference gene primers within the assay. To quantify the absolute abundance of each unique TCRbeta CDR3 rearrangement, sequence reads were collapsed and filtered. For each sample, productive Simpson clonality was calculated as the square root of Simpson's diversity index across productive rearrangements. This is the immuneACCESS table as TCRdb keeps it, with only in-frame sequences that have V and J called. A part of the clones is gone; compared with another copy, unresolved V genes explain less than half, and the rest is unexplained. V and J calls plus clone size are reproduced from that table; the DNA served to infer D and trimming. This sample is represented by 330,000 or so clones; about 92% of them were singletons. The ten most abundant clones make up roughly 3.9% of the sample.

To note about this clone: The specificity of this receptor is unknown. No base-level quality is on record; no much larger clone is a single base apart.

The sequence was collected from a woman in her sixties with COVID-19, enrolled during active disease. The sequenced sample was peripheral blood.

The DNA is as follows: TGCGCCAGCAGCTCCCTAGCGGGGGAGACCCAGTACTTC. Its coded protein is CASSSLAGETQYF. Recombination linked TRBV5-1 to TRBJ2-5; 9 bases in the junction line up with TRBD2. Based on the germline V gene, the CDR1 and CDR2 sequences are SGHRS and YFSETQ. Relative to germline, V is missing 3 bases and J is missing 5 bases, with 2 bases of the junction outside any gene match. The CDR3 runs 13 amino acids, cysteine and phenylalanine included. Solely the CDR3 DNA is kept, with 39 bases framed from the first base. The full variable domain, with segments outside the CDR3 supplied by the reference TRBV5-1 and TRBJ2-5 proteins, appears as KAGVTQTPRYLIKTRGQQVTLSCSPISGHRSVSWYQQTPGQGLQFLFEYFSETQRNKGNFPGRFSGRQFSNSRSEMNVSTLELGDSALYLCASSSLAGETQYFGPGTRLLVL.